The source of this T cell receptor (beta chain) is a study of blood T cell repertoires in COVID-19. Overall study context: Samples taken during acute and convalescent COVID-19 were collected in the United States, Italy and Spain. From T cells, B-cell-depleted T cells, or PBMCs came the material, which was cDNA or gDNA.

J lost 2 bases, V lost 10 bases, and 7 bases had no gene match. Germline values: CDR1 MNHEY, CDR2 SVGAGI. CDR3 length: 14 amino acids. Enrollment of patients from Seattle took place during active infection, with longitudinal follow-up. Sequencing was performed with immunoSEQ multiplex PCR; in TCRdb, only in-frame clones are kept and a portion is missing. Here the sample spans approximately 270,000 clones, 80% to 85% being singletons. The chain recombines TRBV6-5 with TRBJ2-2, with 7 bases that match TRBD1. The clonotype was recovered from a person aged 70 to 80 with COVID-19, enrolled during active disease. Sample: peripheral blood. DNA for the CDR3: TGTGCCACCGTGGGACAGCGAAACACCGGGGAGCTGTTTTTT. Amino acids: CATVGQRNTGELFF.